The next 18 T cell receptor beta chains were all read from a single sample in a study of Ad26.COV2.S vaccination and SARS-CoV-2 variants. Regarding treatment: roughly 19 received Ad26.COV2.S at low or high dose, single or two shots; 5 received placebo; per-sample allocation not given. Sampling was done on day 63 after the first vaccine or placebo injection. Generated by immunoSEQ multiplex PCR, the TCRdb table keeps only in-frame clones and is missing some. The sample holds approximately 410,000 clones, about 90% seen once. Sequenced material: peripheral blood, taken in a trial of Ad26.COV2.S vaccine versus placebo. Receptors originate from a person aged 18-65 years who received the Ad26.COV2.S COVID-19 vaccine or a placebo.

The gene calls are TRBV28 and TRBJ2-7; TRBD1 agrees at 10 bases. V lost 5 bases, J lost 3 bases, and 4 bases stayed unmatched. The CDR3 length is 14 residues. CDR1 and CDR2 (germline): MDHEN, SYDVKM. CDR3 nucleotide sequence: TGTGCCAGCAGTCGGACAGGGGGGTACTACGAGCAGTACTTC. As protein: CASSRTGGYYEQYF.

This chain uses TRBV5-6 with TRBJ1-5; D is undetermined. The CDR3 has 13 amino acids. V lost 2 bases to trimming and J lost 7 bases, with 10 bases between them. Germline CDR1 and CDR2: SGHDT and YYEEEE. This CDR3 reads CASSLRGSQPQHF. CDR3 in DNA: TGTGCCAGCAGCTTAAGAGGTAGCCAGCCCCAGCATTTT.

The chain links TRBV4-2 to TRBJ2-4; 10 positions agree with TRBD2. Germline-derived CDR1 and CDR2 are LGHNA and YNFKEQ. This CDR3 has 19 amino acids. The V gene end was trimmed by 0 bases and the J gene end by 0 bases; junction bases not matched to a gene: 8. CDR3 loop: CASSQDWASGGLAKNIQYF. DNA for the CDR3: TGTGCCAGCAGCCAAGATTGGGCTAGCGGGGGACTAGCCAAAAACATTCAGTACTTC.

This chain joins TRBV6-2 or TRBV6-3 and TRBJ2-3; TRBD2 might be the D (6 bases). This CDR3 has 13 residues. Per germline, CDR1 MNHEY and CDR2 SVGEGT. V shed 5 bases and J shed 8 bases, with 14 bases lying between them. The CDR3 nucleotides are TGTGCCAGCAGTCCGCTTGGCGGGGCTACGCAGTATTTT. Amino acids: CASSPLGGATQYF.

A word on this clone: The same CDR3 is also encoded by other DNA sequences in this sample. The gene calls are TRBV9 and TRBJ2-1; the D gene is possibly TRBD1 (5 bases). The CDR3 extends over 15 amino acids. Germline V gene sequence: CDR1 SGDLS, CDR2 YYNGEE. The germline V and J ends were trimmed by 0 bases and 4 bases, with 11 bases remaining between them. CDR3: CASSVGQGFYNEQFF. The CDR3, as DNA: TGTGCCAGCAGCGTAGGTCAGGGCTTTTACAATGAGCAGTTCTTC.

CDR3 sequence: CASSPPRSAGGHEQFF. Here the CDR3 DNA reads TGTGCCAGCAGCCCTCCCCGAAGCGCCGGGGGCCATGAGCAGTTCTTC. The genes are TRBV7-9 and TRBJ2-1; D possibly uses TRBD1 or TRBD2 (6 bases each). Germline-derived CDR1 and CDR2 are SEHNR and FQNEAQ (reference sequence). CDR3 length: 16 amino acids. V gave up 5 bases and J gave up 8 bases, with 22 bases separating them.

The V gene is TRBV10-1, the J gene TRBJ1-3, with D tentatively TRBD1 (5 bases). Germline V gene data show CDR1 as WNHNN and CDR2 as SYGVQD (reference sequence). V was trimmed by 6 bases and J by 3 bases, leaving 21 bases between them. The CDR3 sequence is 17 residues long. The CDR3 nucleotides are TGCGCCAGCAGAGTGCGGGACTGCTCAGCGGTTGGAAACACCATATATTTT. Its protein product is CASRVRDCSAVGNTIYF.

The J gene is TRBJ1-6, the V gene TRBV5-1, with D hard to call. Trimming removed 0 bases at V and 0 bases at J, with 13 bases between. The CDR3 totals 18 residues. Germline V gene sequence: CDR1 SGHRS, CDR2 YFSETQ. Written as DNA, the CDR3 is TGCGCCAGCAGCTTGGAACCGGGCCAAAGCTCCTATAATTCACCCCTCCACTTT. This encodes CASSLEPGQSSYNSPLHF.

The gene calls are TRBV29-1 and TRBJ2-1; D gene unclear. This CDR3 spans 16 amino acids. V was clipped by 0 bases and J by 3 bases, with 15 bases between them. The germline V gene has CDR1 SQVTM and CDR2 ANQGSEA. Here the CDR3 reads CSVEDIQDGVYNEQFF. Written as DNA, the CDR3 is TGCAGCGTTGAAGATATCCAGGACGGAGTCTACAATGAGCAGTTCTTC.

This chain links TRBV29-1 with TRBJ2-2; D gene ambiguous. Per germline, CDR1 SQVTM and CDR2 ANQGSEA. The CDR3 contains 15 residues. V was pared by 4 bases and J by 1 base, with 13 bases between. The CDR3 loop reads CSVVAGSMNTGELFF. The CDR3, as DNA: TGCAGCGTTGTGGCCGGATCTATGAACACCGGGGAGCTGTTTTTT.

This rearrangement joins TRBV6-1 to TRBJ1-5; 9 bases map to TRBD1. Germline assignment: CDR1 MNHNS and CDR2 SASEGT. The trim removed 0 bases at V and 15 bases at J, leaving 6 bases unmatched. The CDR3 runs to 13 residues. CDR3 region: CASSEAPTGGRHF. The CDR3, as DNA: TGTGCCAGCAGTGAAGCTCCGACAGGGGGACGGCATTTT.

The chain is built from TRBV6-5 and TRBJ1-2, with TRBD1 as a possible D gene (5 bases). Per the germline V gene, CDR1 is MNHEY and CDR2 is SVGAGI. V was cut by 2 bases and J by 8 bases, with 18 bases left in between. The CDR3 length is 15 residues. CDR3 protein: CASSYGAGPKGGYTF. Written as DNA, the CDR3 is TGTGCCAGCAGTTACGGCGCGGGGCCCAAAGGGGGCTACACCTTC.

The chain carries TRBV6-2 or TRBV6-3 and TRBJ1-5; D gene uncertain. V lost 4 bases and J 0 bases, leaving 7 bases between the germline ends. CDR1 and CDR2 (germline): MNHEY, SVGEGT. The CDR3 is made up of 14 amino acids. The CDR3 nucleotides read TGTGCCAGCAGTTGGCTGAATAGCAATCAGCCCCAGCATTTT. The encoded protein is CASSWLNSNQPQHF.

The genes are TRBV6-5 and TRBJ1-1, with 7 bases matching TRBD1. V trimming: 5 bases; J trimming: 8 bases; junction bases outside the gene matches: 8. Germline-derived CDR1 and CDR2 are MNHEY and SVGAGI. This CDR3 has 13 amino acids. CDR3 loop: CASSPYGTEEAFF. The CDR3 DNA is TGTGCCAGCAGTCCGTACGGGACAGAAGAAGCTTTCTTT.

CDR3 sequence (DNA): TGCGCCACCACCGGGACAGAGACCTACGAGCAGTACTTC. Translating it yields CATTGTETYEQYF. The chain combines TRBV10-2 with TRBJ2-7; TRBD1 matches 7 bases. Germline lookup yields CDR1 WSHSY and CDR2 SAAADI. This CDR3 comprises 13 residues. J gave up 2 bases and V 10 bases, and 8 bases lay outside the gene matches.

The gene calls are TRBV28 and TRBJ2-7; a possible D gene is TRBD1 (6 bases). This CDR3 spans 14 amino acids. V was shortened by 3 bases and J by 4 bases, with 13 bases between the two germline ends. CDR1 and CDR2 from the germline V gene are MDHEN and SYDVKM. CDR3 region: CASSFGTSLYEQYF. CDR3 nucleotide sequence: TGTGCCAGCAGTTTCGGGACATCTCTATACGAGCAGTACTTC.

Regarding this clone: This sample includes further DNA sequences coding for the same CDR3. The CDR3 sequence: CASSHSGDGYTF. CDR3 coding DNA: TGCGCCAGCAGCCACTCAGGGGATGGCTACACCTTC. The gene calls are TRBV4-3 and TRBJ1-2; TRBD1 might be the D (6 bases). The length of the CDR3 is 12 residues. The V end lost 3 bases, the J end lost 6 bases, and 8 bases lay between the germline ends. CDR1 and CDR2 from the germline V gene are LGHNA and YSLEER.

The chain combines TRBV30 with TRBJ1-3; possible D gene TRBD1, 5 bases. This CDR3 contains 13 residues. V lost 2 bases to trimming and J lost 3 bases, with 8 bases between them. CDR1 is GTSNPN, CDR2 SVGIG, per germline (reference sequence). The CDR3 sequence: CAWSRGVGNTIYF. CDR3 in DNA: TGTGCCTGGAGTCGGGGGGTTGGAAACACCATATATTTT.